This T cell receptor beta chain stems from a study of molecular identifiers for immune sequencing clone quantification. This clonotype was detected a few times. TCRdb re-derived calls from the PCR reads in MiXCR, one entry per CDR3 protein. The table lists 400,000 to 600,000 distinct CDR3 sequences, roughly 26% of them singletons. The CDR3 length is 14 residues. Germline loops: CDR1 SGHAT, CDR2 FQNNGV. V lost 1 base and J 3 bases, leaving 9 bases between the germline ends. This receptor was identified in a human donor in good health. Some libraries in this study had Jurkat cell RNA spiked in. The sample consisted of naive CD8+ T cells from blood, with Jurkat cell RNA spiked in. Specified subset: FACS-sorted CD8+CD4-CCR7+CD45RA+ naive T cells. The chain joins TRBV11-2 to TRBJ2-5; D unresolved. Here the CDR3 reads CASSLVGGEETQYF. CDR3 coding DNA: TGTGCCAGCAGCTTAGTGGGTGGGGAAGAGACCCAGTACTTC.